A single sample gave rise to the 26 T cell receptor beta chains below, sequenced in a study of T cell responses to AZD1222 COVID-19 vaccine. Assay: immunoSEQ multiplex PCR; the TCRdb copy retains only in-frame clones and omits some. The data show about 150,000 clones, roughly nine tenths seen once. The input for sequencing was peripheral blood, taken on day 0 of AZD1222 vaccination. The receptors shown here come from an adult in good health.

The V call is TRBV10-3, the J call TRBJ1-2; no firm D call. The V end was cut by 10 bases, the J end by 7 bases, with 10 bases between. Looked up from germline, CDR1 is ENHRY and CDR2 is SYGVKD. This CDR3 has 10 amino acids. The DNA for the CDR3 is TGTGCCACGACTCCTGCTGGCTACACCTTC. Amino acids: CATTPAGYTF.

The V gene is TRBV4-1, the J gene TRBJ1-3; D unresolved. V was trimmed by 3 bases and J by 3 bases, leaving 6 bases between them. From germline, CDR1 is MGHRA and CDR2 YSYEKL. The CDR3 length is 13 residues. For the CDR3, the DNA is TGCGCCAGCAGCCATTACGGTGGAAACACCATATATTTT. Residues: CASSHYGGNTIYF.

CDR3 DNA sequence: TGTGCCAGCAGCCCCCGACTAGCGGAGAGCTACGAGCAGTACTTC. Translating it yields CASSPRLAESYEQYF. V gene TRBV4-2 combines with J gene TRBJ2-7; TRBD2 agrees at 9 bases. The V gene end was trimmed by 4 bases and the J gene end by 3 bases; junction bases not matched to a gene: 7. Looked up from germline, CDR1 is LGHNA and CDR2 is YNFKEQ. The CDR3 covers 15 residues.

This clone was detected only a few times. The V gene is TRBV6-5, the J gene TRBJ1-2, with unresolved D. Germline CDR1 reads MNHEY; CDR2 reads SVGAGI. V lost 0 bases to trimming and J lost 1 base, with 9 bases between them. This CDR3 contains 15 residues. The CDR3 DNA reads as TGTGCCAGCAGTTACTCGAGGGCCGTTAACTATGGCTACACCTTC. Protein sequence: CASSYSRAVNYGYTF.

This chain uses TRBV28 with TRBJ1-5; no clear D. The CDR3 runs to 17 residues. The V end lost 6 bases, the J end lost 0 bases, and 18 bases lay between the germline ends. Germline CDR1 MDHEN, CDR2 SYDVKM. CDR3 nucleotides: TGTGCCAGCAGAAAACCATATTACAGAAATAGCAATCAGCCCCAGCATTTT. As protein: CASRKPYYRNSNQPQHF. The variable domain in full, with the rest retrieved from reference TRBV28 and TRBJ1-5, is DVKVTQSSRYLVKRTGEKVFLECVQDMDHENMFWYRQDPGLGLRLIYFSYDVKMKEKGDIPEGYSVSREKKERFSLILESASTNQTSMYLCASRKPYYRNSNQPQHFGDGTRLSIL.

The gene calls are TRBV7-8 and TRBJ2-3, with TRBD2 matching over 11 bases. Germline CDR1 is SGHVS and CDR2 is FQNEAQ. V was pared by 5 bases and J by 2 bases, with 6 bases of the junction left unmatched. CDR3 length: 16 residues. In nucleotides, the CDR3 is TGTGCCAGCAGCCCCCGACTAGCGGGGTACACAGATACGCAGTATTTT. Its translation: CASSPRLAGYTDTQYF.

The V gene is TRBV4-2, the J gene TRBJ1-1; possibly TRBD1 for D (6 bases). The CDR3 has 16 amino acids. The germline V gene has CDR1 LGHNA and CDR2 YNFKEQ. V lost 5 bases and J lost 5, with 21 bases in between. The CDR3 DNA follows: TGTGCCAGCAGCGGAAAGGGCGTAGGGGGAAGTACTGAAGCTTTCTTT. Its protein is CASSGKGVGGSTEAFF.

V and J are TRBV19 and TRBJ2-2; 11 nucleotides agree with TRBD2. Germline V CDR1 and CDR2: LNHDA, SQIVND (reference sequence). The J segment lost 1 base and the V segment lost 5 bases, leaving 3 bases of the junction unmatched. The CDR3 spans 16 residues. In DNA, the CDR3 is TGTGCCAGTAGTGATAGCGGGAGGGGGAACACCGGGGAGCTGTTTTTT. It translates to CASSDSGRGNTGELFF.

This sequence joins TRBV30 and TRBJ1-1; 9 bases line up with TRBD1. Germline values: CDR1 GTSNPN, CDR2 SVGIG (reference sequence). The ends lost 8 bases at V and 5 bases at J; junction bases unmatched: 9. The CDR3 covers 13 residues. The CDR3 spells CAGLTGGKTEAFF. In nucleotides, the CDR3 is TGTGCCGGTTTGACAGGGGGGAAAACTGAAGCTTTCTTT.

CDR3 sequence reads: CASSIRSDTEAFF. The CDR3 bases are TGTGCCAGTAGTATAAGAAGTGACACTGAAGCTTTCTTT. The chain uses TRBV19 and TRBJ1-1, with D unresolved. The CDR3 has 13 amino acids. V was clipped by 2 bases and J by 3 bases, with 7 bases between them. Germline CDR1 is LNHDA and CDR2 is SQIVND (reference sequence).

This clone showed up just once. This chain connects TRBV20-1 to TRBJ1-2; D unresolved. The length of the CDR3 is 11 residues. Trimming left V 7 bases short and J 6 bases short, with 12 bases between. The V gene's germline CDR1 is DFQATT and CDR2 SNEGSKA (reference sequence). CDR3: CSVIDWHGYTF. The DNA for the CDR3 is TGCAGTGTTATAGATTGGCATGGCTACACCTTC.

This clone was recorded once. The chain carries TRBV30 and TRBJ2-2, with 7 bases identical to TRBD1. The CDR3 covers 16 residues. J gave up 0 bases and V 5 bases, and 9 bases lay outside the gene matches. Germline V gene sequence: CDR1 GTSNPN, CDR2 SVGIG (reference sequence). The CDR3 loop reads CAWRRSGTANTGELFF. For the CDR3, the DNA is TGTGCCTGGCGGCGATCCGGGACAGCGAACACCGGGGAGCTGTTTTTT.

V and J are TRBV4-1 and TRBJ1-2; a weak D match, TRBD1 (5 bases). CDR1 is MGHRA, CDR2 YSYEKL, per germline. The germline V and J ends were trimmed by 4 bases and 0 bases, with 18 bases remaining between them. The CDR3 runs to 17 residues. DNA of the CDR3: TGCGCCAGCAGCCGGCAGGGACCCGCACTGACTAACTATGGCTACACCTTC. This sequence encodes CASSRQGPALTNYGYTF.

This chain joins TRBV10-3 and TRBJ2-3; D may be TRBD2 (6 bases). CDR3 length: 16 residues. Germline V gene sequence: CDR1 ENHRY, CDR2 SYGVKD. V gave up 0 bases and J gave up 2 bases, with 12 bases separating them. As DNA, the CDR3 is TGTGCCATCAGTGAGTCGGTAGCGGAGAACACAGATACGCAGTATTTT. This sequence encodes CAISESVAENTDTQYF.

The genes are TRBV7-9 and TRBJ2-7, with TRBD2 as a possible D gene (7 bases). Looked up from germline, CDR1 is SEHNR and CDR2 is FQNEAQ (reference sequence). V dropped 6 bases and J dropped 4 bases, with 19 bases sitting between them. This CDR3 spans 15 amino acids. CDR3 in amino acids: CASSSPRGRGYEQYF. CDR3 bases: TGTGCCAGCAGTTCCCCTCGGGGGCGGGGGTACGAGCAGTACTTC.

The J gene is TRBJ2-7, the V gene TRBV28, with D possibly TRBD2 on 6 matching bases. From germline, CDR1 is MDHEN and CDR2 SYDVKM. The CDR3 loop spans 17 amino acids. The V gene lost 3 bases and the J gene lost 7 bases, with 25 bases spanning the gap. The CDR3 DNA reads TGTGCCAGCAGTTTCCCCCCCCGTCGACCTAGCGCTAAAGAGCAGTACTTC. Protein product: CASSFPPRRPSAKEQYF.

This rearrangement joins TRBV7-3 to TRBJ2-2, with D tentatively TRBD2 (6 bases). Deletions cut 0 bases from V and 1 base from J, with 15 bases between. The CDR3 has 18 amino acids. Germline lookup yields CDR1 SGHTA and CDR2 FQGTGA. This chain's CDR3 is CASSLTARGPMNTGELFF. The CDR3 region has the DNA TGTGCCAGCAGCTTAACGGCGCGGGGTCCTATGAACACCGGGGAGCTGTTTTTT.

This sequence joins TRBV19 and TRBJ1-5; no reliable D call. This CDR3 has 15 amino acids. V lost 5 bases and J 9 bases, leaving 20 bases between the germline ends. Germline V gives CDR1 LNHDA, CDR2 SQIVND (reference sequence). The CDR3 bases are TGTGCCAGTAGTCGACGGGCAGAGGAGGGTCCGCCCCAGCATTTT. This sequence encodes CASSRRAEEGPPQHF.

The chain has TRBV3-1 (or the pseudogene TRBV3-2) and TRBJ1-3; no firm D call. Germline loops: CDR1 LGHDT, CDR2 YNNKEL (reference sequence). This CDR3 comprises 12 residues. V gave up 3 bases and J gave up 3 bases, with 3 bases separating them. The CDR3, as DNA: TGTGCCAGCAGCCAGGGTGGAAACACCATATATTTT. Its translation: CASSQGGNTIYF.

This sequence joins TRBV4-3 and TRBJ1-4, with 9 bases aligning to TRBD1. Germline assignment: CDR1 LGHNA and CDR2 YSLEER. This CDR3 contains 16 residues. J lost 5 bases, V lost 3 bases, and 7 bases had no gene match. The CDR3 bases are TGCGCCAGCAGCCAGTGGGGAGGGACAGGGAATGAAAAACTGTTTTTT. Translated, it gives CASSQWGGTGNEKLFF.

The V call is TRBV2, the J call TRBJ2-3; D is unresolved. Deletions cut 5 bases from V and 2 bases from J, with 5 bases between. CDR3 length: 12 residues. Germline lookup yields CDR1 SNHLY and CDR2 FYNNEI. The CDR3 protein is CASSMYTDTQYF. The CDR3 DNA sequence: TGTGCCAGCAGTATGTACACAGATACGCAGTATTTT.

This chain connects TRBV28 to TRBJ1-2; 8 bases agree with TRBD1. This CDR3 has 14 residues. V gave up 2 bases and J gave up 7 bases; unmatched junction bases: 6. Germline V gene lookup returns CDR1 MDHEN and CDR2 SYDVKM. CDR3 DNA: TGTGCCAGCAGTTTAAAGGCAGGGGGCTTTGGCTACACCTTC. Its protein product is CASSLKAGGFGYTF.

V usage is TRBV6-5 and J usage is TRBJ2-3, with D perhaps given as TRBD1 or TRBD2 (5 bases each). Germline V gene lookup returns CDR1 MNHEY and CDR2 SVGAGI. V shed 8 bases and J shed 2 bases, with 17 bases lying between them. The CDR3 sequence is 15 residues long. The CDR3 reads CASRDGRILTDTQYF. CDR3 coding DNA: TGTGCCAGCCGGGACGGGCGGATCCTCACAGATACGCAGTATTTT.

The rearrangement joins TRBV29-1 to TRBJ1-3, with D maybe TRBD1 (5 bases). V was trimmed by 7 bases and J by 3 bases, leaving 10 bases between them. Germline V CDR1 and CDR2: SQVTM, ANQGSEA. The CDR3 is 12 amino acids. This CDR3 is CSATQGGNTIYF. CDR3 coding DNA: TGCAGCGCCACCCAGGGTGGAAACACCATATATTTT.

CDR3 region: CASSARDGYNEQFF. For the CDR3, the DNA is TGCGCCAGCAGCGCTCGGGACGGGTACAATGAGCAGTTCTTC. V is TRBV5-1 and J is TRBJ2-1; D tentatively fits TRBD1 or TRBD2 (5 bases each). CDR3 length equals 14 residues. The ends were cut back, 4 bases at V and 4 bases at J, with 12 bases in the middle. Germline V gene data show CDR1 as SGHRS and CDR2 as YFSETQ.

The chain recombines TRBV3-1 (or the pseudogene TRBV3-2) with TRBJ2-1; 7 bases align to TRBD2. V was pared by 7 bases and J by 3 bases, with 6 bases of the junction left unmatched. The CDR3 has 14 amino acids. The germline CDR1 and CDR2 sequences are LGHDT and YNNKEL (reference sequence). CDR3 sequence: CASTRGRIYNEQFF. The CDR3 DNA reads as TGTGCCAGCACCCGCGGGAGAATCTACAATGAGCAGTTCTTC.